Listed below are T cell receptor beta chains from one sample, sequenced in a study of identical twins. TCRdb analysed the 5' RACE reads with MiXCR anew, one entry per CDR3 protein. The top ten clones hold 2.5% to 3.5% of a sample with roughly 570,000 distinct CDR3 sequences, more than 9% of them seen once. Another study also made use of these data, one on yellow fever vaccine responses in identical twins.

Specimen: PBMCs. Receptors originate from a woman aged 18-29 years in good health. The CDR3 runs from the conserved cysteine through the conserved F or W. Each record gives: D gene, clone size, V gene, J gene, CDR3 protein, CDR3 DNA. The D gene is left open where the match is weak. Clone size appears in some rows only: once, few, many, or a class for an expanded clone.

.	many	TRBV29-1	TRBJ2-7	CSVEDRSGYSYEQYF	TGCAGCGTTGAAGATCGGTCCGGCTACTCCTACGAGCAGTACTTC
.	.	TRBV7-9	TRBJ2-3	CASSNPWRTSTDTQYF	TGTGCCAGCTCGAACCCCTGGCGAACTTCCACAGATACGCAGTATTTT
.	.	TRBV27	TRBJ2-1	CASTGGTTRRQFF	TGTGCCAGCACCGGAGGGACGACCCGGCGGCAGTTCTTC
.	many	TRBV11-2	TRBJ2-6	CASSPGQILSSGANVLTF	TGTGCCAGCAGCCCCGGACAGATACTATCCTCTGGGGCCAACGTCCTGACTTTC
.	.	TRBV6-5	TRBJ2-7	CASRDRLYEQYF	TGTGCCAGCAGGGATAGACTCTACGAGCAGTACTTC
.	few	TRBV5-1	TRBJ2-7	CASSLGGQGAFSYEQYF	TGCGCCAGCAGCTTAGGTGGGCAGGGCGCCTTCTCCTACGAGCAGTACTTC
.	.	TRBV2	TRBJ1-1	CASSVPGGTEAFF	TGTGCCAGCAGTGTTCCGGGGGGGACTGAAGCTTTCTTT
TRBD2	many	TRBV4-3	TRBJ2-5	CASSQNLAVGETQYF	TGCGCCAGCAGCCAAAATCTAGCGGTTGGGGAGACCCAGTACTTC
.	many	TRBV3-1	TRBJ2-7	CASSQGGAREQYF	TGTGCCAGCAGCCAAGGAGGGGCCCGGGAGCAGTACTTC
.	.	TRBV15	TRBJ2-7	CATSAPGSEQYF	TGTGCCACCAGCGCCCCGGGTTCCGAGCAGTACTTC
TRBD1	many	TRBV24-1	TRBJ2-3	CATSDLPSAGGKDTQYF	TGTGCCACCAGTGACCTCCCTTCGGCAGGGGGTAAAGATACGCAGTATTTT
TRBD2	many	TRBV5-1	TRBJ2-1	CASSPGLAGGHNEQFF	TGCGCCAGCAGTCCCGGACTAGCGGGGGGGCACAATGAGCAGTTCTTC
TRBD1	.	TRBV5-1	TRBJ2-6	CASSFRTGGANVLTF	TGCGCCAGCAGTTTCCGGACAGGTGGGGCCAACGTCCTGACTTTC
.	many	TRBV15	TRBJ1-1	CATSRDKGTTEAFF	TGTGCCACCAGCAGAGATAAGGGGACGACTGAAGCTTTCTTT
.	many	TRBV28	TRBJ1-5	CASSPNQPQHF	TGTGCCAGCAGTCCTAATCAGCCCCAGCATTTT
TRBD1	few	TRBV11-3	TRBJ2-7	CASSKRQGASEQYF	TGTGCCAGCAGCAAGAGACAGGGGGCTAGCGAGCAGTACTTC
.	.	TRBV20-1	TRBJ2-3	CSARDVFAADTQYF	TGCAGTGCTAGAGATGTTTTTGCGGCAGATACGCAGTATTTT
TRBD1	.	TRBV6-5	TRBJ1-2	CASSSLGQAVYGYTF	TGTGCCAGCAGTTCCTTGGGACAGGCAGTCTATGGCTACACCTTC
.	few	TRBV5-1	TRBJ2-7	CASSPVLSDSYEQYF	TGCGCCAGCAGCCCCGTGCTATCCGACTCCTACGAGCAGTACTTC
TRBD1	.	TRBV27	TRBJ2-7	CASSLGAGGGHEQYF	TGTGCCAGCAGTTTAGGGGCAGGGGGCGGCCACGAGCAGTACTTC
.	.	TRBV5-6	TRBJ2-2	CASSLEEDSNTGELFF	TGTGCCAGCAGCTTGGAAGAAGACTCGAACACCGGGGAGCTGTTTTTT
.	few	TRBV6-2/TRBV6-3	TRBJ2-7	CASTSGGQKSSYEQYF	TGTGCCAGCACCTCCGGGGGACAGAAAAGCTCCTACGAGCAGTACTTC
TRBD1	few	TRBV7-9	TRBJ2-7	CASSLWDRGAYEQYF	TGTGCCAGCAGCTTATGGGACAGGGGAGCCTACGAGCAGTACTTC
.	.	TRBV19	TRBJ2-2	CASSAGEGRTGELFF	TGTGCCAGTAGCGCCGGTGAGGGTCGCACCGGGGAGCTGTTTTTT
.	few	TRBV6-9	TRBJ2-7	CASSYSPGQPYEQYF	TGTGCCAGCAGTTATTCGCCCGGACAACCCTACGAGCAGTACTTC
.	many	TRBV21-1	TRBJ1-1	CASRTGAFF	TGTGCCAGCAGAACGGGGGCTTTCTTT
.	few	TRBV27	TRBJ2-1	CASSDTGTSYNEQFF	TGTGCCAGCAGCGACACAGGGACCTCCTACAATGAGCAGTTCTTC
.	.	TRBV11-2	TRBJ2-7	CASSPSGRGAAYEQYF	TGTGCCAGCAGCCCATCCGGCAGGGGGGCTGCCTACGAGCAGTACTTC
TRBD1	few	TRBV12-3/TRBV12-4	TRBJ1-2	CASSYGQASYGYTF	TGTGCCAGCAGTTATGGACAGGCCTCCTATGGCTACACCTTC
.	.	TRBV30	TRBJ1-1	CAWSPATNTEAFF	TGTGCCTGGAGTCCCGCTACGAACACTGAAGCTTTCTTT